A selection of T cell receptor beta chains follows, all from one sample in a study of T cell changes during pregnancy in multiple sclerosis. Clones were sequenced by immunoSEQ multiplex PCR, and TCRdb holds only the in-frame ones, with some missing. This table holds under 75,000 clones, about 90% found once. The sequencing used CD4+ T cells from peripheral blood mononuclear cells, collected after pregnancy. These receptors came from a female donor in good health, enrolled as a control in a pregnancy study. Each CDR3 is given with its conserved first and last residue. A D gene is named only where the DNA matches it firmly. Clone size, where shown, is once, few, many, or a class for clones that have expanded.

size | D | J | length | V | DNA | CDR3
. | TRBD1 | TRBJ1-5 | 15 | TRBV10-3 | TGTGCCGCCCGCCCCGGACAGGATAGCAATCAGCCCCAGCATTTT | CAARPGQDSNQPQHF
. | . | TRBJ2-3 | 12 | TRBV2 | TGTGCCGGCGGAGGAGGGAGGGATACGCAGTATTTT | CAGGGGRDTQYF
once | TRBD2 | TRBJ2-1 | 16 | TRBV5-1 | TGCGCCAGCAGCCCCGGGGTAGCGGGGGGGCCCCGGGAGCAGTTCTTC | CASSPGVAGGPREQFF
. | . | TRBJ1-1 | 13 | TRBV4-3 | TGCGCCAGCAGCCCCGGAGCGGACACTGAAGCTTTCTTT | CASSPGADTEAFF
. | TRBD1 | TRBJ1-1 | 13 | TRBV14 | TGTGCCAGCAGCCGAAATAGACAGGGTAAAGCTTTCTTT | CASSRNRQGKAFF
. | TRBD2 | TRBJ2-1 | 20 | TRBV11-3 | TGTGCCAGCAGCTTAGCAGCGGGGGCGCGTATGGCGGGGGGGCTTAATGAGCAGTTCTTC | CASSLAAGARMAGGLNEQFF
once | TRBD2 | TRBJ2-7 | 16 | TRBV30 | TGTGCCTGGAGCCCTGGGACCAGCGGGGGCTCCTACGAGCAGTACTTC | CAWSPGTSGGSYEQYF
. | . | TRBJ2-5 | 16 | TRBV5-1 | TGCGCCAGCAGCTTGGGTTCGGGGATAGACAAAGAGACCCAGTACTTC | CASSLGSGIDKETQYF
. | . | TRBJ1-1 | 18 | TRBV19 | TGTGGCAGTAGCCCCTGGGGGTTGAGAGGGGGTTTGGGCACTGAAGCTTTCTTT | CGSSPWGLRGGLGTEAFF
. | TRBD1 | TRBJ1-2 | 17 | TRBV18 | TGTGCCAGCTCACCAAGGACAGGGGGCAAGCCCGACTATGGCTACACCTTC | CASSPRTGGKPDYGYTF
. | . | TRBJ1-4 | 15 | TRBV19 | TGTGCCAGCAGATTAACAGGGAGCGCTAATGAAAAACTGTTTTTT | CASRLTGSANEKLFF
. | . | TRBJ1-2 | 16 | TRBV7-8 | TGTGCCAGCAGCCCGAGGCCCGGCGCGACTAACTATGGCTACACCTTC | CASSPRPGATNYGYTF
. | TRBD1 | TRBJ2-7 | 15 | TRBV19 | TGTGCCAGTAGTATAGAGACAGGGGGCGGGTACGAGCAGTACTTC | CASSIETGGGYEQYF
. | TRBD1 | TRBJ1-4 | 14 | TRBV7-2 | TGTGCCAGCAGCTCGGACAGGGGGAATGAAAAACTGTTTTTT | CASSSDRGNEKLFF
. | TRBD1 | TRBJ2-1 | 15 | TRBV7-7 | TGTGCTAGCAGCTTGACAGGGGGTTCCTACAATGAGCAGTTCTTC | CASSLTGGSYNEQFF
. | TRBD1 | TRBJ2-3 | 11 | TRBV29-1 | TGCAGCGTGGACGACAGGGTCAAAGCGTATTTT | CSVDDRVKAYF
few | . | TRBJ1-1 | 13 | TRBV7-9 | TGTGCCAGCAGCCTCGAGGGGAACACTGAAGCTTTCTTT | CASSLEGNTEAFF
. | . | TRBJ2-7 | 17 | TRBV15 | TGTGCCACCAGCATCATCGGGGGGCAGGGTCGGTCCTACGAGCAGTACTTC | CATSIIGGQGRSYEQYF
. | . | TRBJ1-5 | 15 | TRBV7-2 | TGTGCCAGCAGCTTAAACTTTCGGAGCAATCAGCCCCAGCATTTT | CASSLNFRSNQPQHF
. | . | TRBJ2-7 | 14 | TRBV5-6 | TGTGCCAGCAGCTTGGCACAGGTTGACTACGAGCAGTACTTC | CASSLAQVDYEQYF
. | TRBD1 | TRBJ2-7 | 14 | TRBV6-5 | TGTGCCAGCAGTAAAAGGGAGACAGGGGTCGGGCAGTACTTC | CASSKRETGVGQYF
. | TRBD2 | TRBJ2-3 | 15 | TRBV23-1 | TGCGCCAGCAGTTCTAGCGGGGGTAACACAGATACGCAGTATTTT | CASSSSGGNTDTQYF
. | . | TRBJ2-1 | 15 | TRBV11-3 | TGTGCCAGCAGCTTAGGACGTGACAGCCTGAATGAGCAGTTCTTC | CASSLGRDSLNEQFF
. | TRBD1 | TRBJ1-1 | 16 | TRBV28 | TGTGCCAGCAGTCTGGGGACAGGTTTCATGAACACTGAAGCTTTCTTT | CASSLGTGFMNTEAFF
. | TRBD1 | TRBJ2-7 | 15 | TRBV5-1 | TGCGCCAGCAGCTTGGTTGGGACAGGGAGGGTCGAGCAGTACTTC | CASSLVGTGRVEQYF
. | TRBD1 | TRBJ2-2 | 15 | TRBV6-1 | TGTGCCAGCAGTGAACCGGGACAGGGGACCGGGGAGCTGTTTTTT | CASSEPGQGTGELFF
. | . | TRBJ1-1 | 13 | TRBV11-3 | TGTGCCAGCAGCTCAACAGGGTACACTGAAGCTTTCTTT | CASSSTGYTEAFF
. | TRBD2 | TRBJ2-7 | 15 | TRBV5-5 | TGTGCCAGCAGCTTGGCTAGCGGGGAGATCTACGAGCAGTACTTC | CASSLASGEIYEQYF
. | TRBD1 | TRBJ2-1 | 14 | TRBV11-2 | TGTGCCAGCAGCGCGGACAGGCTCGTGGTTGAGCAGTTCTTC | CASSADRLVVEQFF
. | TRBD1 | TRBJ2-7 | 14 | TRBV7-8 | TGTGCCAGCAGCATTGGGACAGCCAGCGACGAGCAGTACTTC | CASSIGTASDEQYF
. | TRBD2 | TRBJ2-5 | 14 | TRBV2 | TGTGCCAGCACCAGACTAGCGGTGAAAGAGACCCAGTACTTC | CASTRLAVKETQYF
once | TRBD1 | TRBJ1-6 | 18 | TRBV7-2 | TGTGCCAGCAGCTGGCCCTTCGGACAGGGATATAATAATTCACCCCTCCACTTT | CASSWPFGQGYNNSPLHF
once | . | TRBJ1-2 | 13 | TRBV6-5 | TGTGCCAGCAGCATTCAGAGGGACTATGGCTACACCTTC | CASSIQRDYGYTF
. | TRBD1 | TRBJ1-1 | 15 | TRBV11-3 | TGTGCCAGCAGCTCTTCGGGGACAGCGAACACTGAAGCTTTCTTT | CASSSSGTANTEAFF
. | TRBD1 | TRBJ2-3 | 15 | TRBV5-4 | TGTGCCAGCAGCTCGACAGGGTTGGGGACAGATACGCAGTATTTT | CASSSTGLGTDTQYF
. | . | TRBJ1-1 | 16 | TRBV7-2 | TGTGCCAGCAGCTTAGGTTTTATCGGTATGAACACTGAAGCTTTCTTT | CASSLGFIGMNTEAFF
. | . | TRBJ1-4 | 14 | TRBV7-3 | TGTGCCAGCAGCCCCACAACAACTAATGAAAAACTGTTTTTT | CASSPTTTNEKLFF
. | . | TRBJ1-6 | 15 | TRBV7-9 | TGTGCCAGCAGCTCATGGAGGCAGGCAGGCTCACCCCTCCACTTT | CASSSWRQAGSPLHF
. | . | TRBJ1-2 | 13 | TRBV6-5 | TGTGCCAGCGGAGCAGCTCCTAACTATGGCTACACCTTC | CASGAAPNYGYTF
. | TRBD1 | TRBJ2-7 | 14 | TRBV19 | TGTGCCAGTCAAGACAGGGATTATAGTCGCGAGCAGTACTTC | CASQDRDYSREQYF
. | . | TRBJ2-7 | 11 | TRBV7-9 | TGTGCCAGCAGCTTACTCGTCGAGCAGTACTTC | CASSLLVEQYF
. | . | TRBJ2-3 | 14 | TRBV2 | TGTGCCAGCATAAAGGACACGCCGGCAGATACGCAGTATTTT | CASIKDTPADTQYF